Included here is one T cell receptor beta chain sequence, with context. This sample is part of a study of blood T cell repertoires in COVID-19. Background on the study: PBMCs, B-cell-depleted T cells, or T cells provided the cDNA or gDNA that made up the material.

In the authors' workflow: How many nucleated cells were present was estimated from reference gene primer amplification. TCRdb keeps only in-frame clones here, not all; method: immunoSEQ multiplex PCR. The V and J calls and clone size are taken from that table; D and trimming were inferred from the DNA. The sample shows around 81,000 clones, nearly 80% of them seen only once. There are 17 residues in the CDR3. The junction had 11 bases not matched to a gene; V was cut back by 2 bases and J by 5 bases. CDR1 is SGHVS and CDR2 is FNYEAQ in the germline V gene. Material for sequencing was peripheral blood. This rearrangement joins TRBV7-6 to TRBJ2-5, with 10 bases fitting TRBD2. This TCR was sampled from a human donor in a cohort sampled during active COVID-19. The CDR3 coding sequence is TGTGCCAGCAGCTTAAGGCTAGCGGGAGTTCCCGGGGAGACCCAGTACTTC. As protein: CASSLRLAGVPGETQYF.